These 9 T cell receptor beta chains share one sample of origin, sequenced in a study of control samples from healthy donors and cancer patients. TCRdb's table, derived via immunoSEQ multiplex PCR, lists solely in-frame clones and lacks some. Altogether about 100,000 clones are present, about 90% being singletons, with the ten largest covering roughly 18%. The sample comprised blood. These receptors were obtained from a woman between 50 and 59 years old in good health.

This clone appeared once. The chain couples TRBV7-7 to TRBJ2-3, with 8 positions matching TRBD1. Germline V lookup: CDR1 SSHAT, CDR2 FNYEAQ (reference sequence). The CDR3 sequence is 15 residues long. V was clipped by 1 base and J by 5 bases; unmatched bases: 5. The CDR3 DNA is TGTGCCAGCAGCTTAGGCAGGGGGCATGAAGATACGCAGTATTTT. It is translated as CASSLGRGHEDTQYF.

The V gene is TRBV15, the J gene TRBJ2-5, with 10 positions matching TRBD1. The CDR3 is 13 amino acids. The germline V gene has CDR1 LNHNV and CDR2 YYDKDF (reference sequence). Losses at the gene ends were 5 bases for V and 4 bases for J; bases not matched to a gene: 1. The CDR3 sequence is CATSGDRGETQYF. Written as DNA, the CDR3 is TGTGCCACCAGCGGGGACAGGGGAGAGACCCAGTACTTC.

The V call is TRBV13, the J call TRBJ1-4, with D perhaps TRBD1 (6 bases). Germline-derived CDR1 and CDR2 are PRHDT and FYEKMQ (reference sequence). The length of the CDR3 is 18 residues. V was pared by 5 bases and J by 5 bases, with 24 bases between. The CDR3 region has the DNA TGTGCCAGCAGCGCCGCAGGGGACCTTAGGAGGGAAAATGAAAAACTGTTTTTT. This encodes CASSAAGDLRRENEKLFF.

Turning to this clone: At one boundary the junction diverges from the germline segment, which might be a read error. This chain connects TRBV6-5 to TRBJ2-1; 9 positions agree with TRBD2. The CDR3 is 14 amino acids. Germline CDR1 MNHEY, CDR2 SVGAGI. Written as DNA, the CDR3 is TGTGCCAGCAGTTACTCGACACTAGCGGGTCTCCTCCTCTTC. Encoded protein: CASSYSTLAGLLLF.

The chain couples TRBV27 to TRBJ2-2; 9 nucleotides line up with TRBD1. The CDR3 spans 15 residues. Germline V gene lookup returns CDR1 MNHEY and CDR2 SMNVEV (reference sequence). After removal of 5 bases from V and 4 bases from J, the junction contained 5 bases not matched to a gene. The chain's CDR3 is CASSPGTGITGELFF. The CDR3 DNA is TGTGCCAGCAGTCCCGGGACAGGGATCACCGGGGAGCTGTTTTTT.

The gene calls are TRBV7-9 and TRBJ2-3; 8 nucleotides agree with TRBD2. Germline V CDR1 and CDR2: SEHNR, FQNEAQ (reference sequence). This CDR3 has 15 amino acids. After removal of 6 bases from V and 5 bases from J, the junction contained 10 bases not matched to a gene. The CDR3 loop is CASRQVAGKRDTQYF. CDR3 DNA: TGTGCCAGCAGACAGGTAGCGGGGAAGCGAGATACGCAGTATTTT.

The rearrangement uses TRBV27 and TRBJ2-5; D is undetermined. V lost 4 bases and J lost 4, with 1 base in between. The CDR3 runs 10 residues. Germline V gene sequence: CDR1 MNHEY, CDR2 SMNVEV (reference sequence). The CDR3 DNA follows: TGTGCCAGCAGTTCAGAGACCCAGTACTTC. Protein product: CASSSETQYF.

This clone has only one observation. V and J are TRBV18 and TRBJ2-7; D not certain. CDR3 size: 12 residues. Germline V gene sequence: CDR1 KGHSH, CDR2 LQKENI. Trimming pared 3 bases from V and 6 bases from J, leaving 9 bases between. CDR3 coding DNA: TGTGCCAGCTCACCGGGTCCGGGCGAGCAGTACGTC. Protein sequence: CASSPGPGEQYV.

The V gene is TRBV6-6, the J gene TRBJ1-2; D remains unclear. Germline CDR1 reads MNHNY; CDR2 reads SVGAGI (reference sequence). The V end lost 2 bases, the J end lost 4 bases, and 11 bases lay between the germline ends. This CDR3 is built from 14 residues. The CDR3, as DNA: TGTGCCAGCAGTTACATCCCGGGAGCCTATGGCTACACCTTC. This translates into CASSYIPGAYGYTF.